A selection of T cell receptor beta chains follows, all from one sample in a study of OX40 agonist ivuxolimab in advanced cancers. TCRdb keeps only in-frame clones here, not all; method: immunoSEQ multiplex PCR. There are under 80,000 clones in the sample; approximately 81% occur only once, and roughly 4% lies in the top ten. Sequenced material: CD4+ or CD8+ T cells sorted from blood, taken in a trial of the OX40 agonist ivuxolimab. All receptors derive from an adult with an advanced solid tumor such as melanoma, head and neck, liver or kidney cancer. CDR3s include the opening cysteine and the closing phenylalanine or tryptophan. D genes are given only for firm matches. The size entry is marked missing in some rows and otherwise reads once, few, many or a size class.

NA,TRBJ2-2,17,TRBD1,TRBV7-2,CASSLVSRQGPTGELFF,TGTGCCAGCAGCTTAGTATCCCGACAGGGCCCCACCGGGGAGCTGTTTTTT
NA,TRBJ1-4,15,NA,TRBV11-1,CASSSFSPGGEKLFF,TGTGCCAGCAGCTCCTTCTCCCCGGGGGGGGAAAAACTGTTTTTT
NA,TRBJ2-1,15,TRBD2,TRBV5-1,CASRQLAGLNNEQFF,TGCGCCAGCAGGCAACTAGCGGGCCTTAACAATGAGCAGTTCTTC
NA,TRBJ2-3,15,TRBD1,TRBV11-2,CASSVRDTGVNTQYF,TGTGCCAGCAGCGTACGGGACACAGGGGTGAATACGCAGTATTTT
NA,TRBJ2-2,15,TRBD1,TRBV7-3,CASSSPGQSTGELFF,TGTGCCAGCAGCTCTCCGGGACAGTCCACCGGGGAGCTGTTTTTT
NA,TRBJ1-5,14,NA,TRBV19,CASTDRREGQPQHF,TGTGCCAGTACCGACAGGAGGGAGGGACAGCCCCAGCATTTT
NA,TRBJ1-2,14,NA,TRBV5-1,CASSLESVNYGYTF,TGCGCCAGCAGCTTGGAGTCTGTTAACTATGGCTACACCTTC
NA,TRBJ2-5,13,NA,TRBV11-3,CASSLGTEETQYF,TGTGCCAGCAGCTTAGGGACAGAAGAGACCCAGTACTTC
NA,TRBJ2-7,13,NA,TRBV5-1,CASSRDGVYEQYF,TGCGCCAGCAGCCGGGACGGAGTCTACGAGCAGTACTTC
few,TRBJ1-1,13,NA,TRBV6-6,CASIQQGNTEAFF,TGTGCCAGCATCCAACAGGGGAACACTGAAGCTTTCTTT
NA,TRBJ2-7,15,TRBD1,TRBV28,CASSGQGSGRYEQYF,TGTGCCAGCAGTGGACAGGGAAGCGGGCGGTACGAGCAGTACTTC
NA,TRBJ1-3,19,NA,TRBV27,CASSVSIFEGPNTGNTIYF,TGTGCCAGCAGCGTATCTATTTTCGAGGGACCTAATACTGGAAACACCATATATTTT
once,TRBJ2-1,18,TRBD2,TRBV9,CASSVGASGSFSYNEQFF,TGTGCCAGCAGCGTAGGGGCTAGCGGGAGTTTCTCCTACAATGAGCAGTTCTTC
NA,TRBJ1-1,14,TRBD1,TRBV6-5,CASSQQGANTEAFF,TGTGCCAGCAGCCAACAGGGGGCGAACACTGAAGCTTTCTTT
NA,TRBJ1-1,13,NA,TRBV19,CASSIDHGSEAFF,TGTGCCAGTAGTATAGATCACGGATCCGAAGCTTTCTTT
NA,TRBJ2-1,15,NA,TRBV6-1,CASSEGVVSYNEQFF,TGTGCCAGCAGTGAGGGGGTAGTATCCTACAATGAGCAGTTCTTC
once,TRBJ2-4,15,TRBD1,TRBV19,CASSRDRSLATIQYF,TGTGCCAGTAGCCGGGACAGGTCCCTAGCTACCATTCAGTACTTC
NA,TRBJ2-5,14,TRBD1,TRBV11-3,CASSLGTGGETQYF,TGTGCCAGCAGCTTAGGGACAGGGGGAGAGACCCAGTACTTC
few,TRBJ1-6,12,NA,TRBV28,CASSPPVSPLHF,TGTGCCAGCAGTCCCCCAGTTTCACCCCTCCACTTT
NA,TRBJ2-2,14,NA,TRBV7-7,CASSLSPGAGELFF,TGTGCCAGCAGCTTATCCCCAGGGGCCGGGGAGCTGTTTTTT
NA,TRBJ2-1,18,TRBD2,TRBV7-9,CASSLEWGLAGGWNEQFF,TGTGCCAGCAGCTTAGAATGGGGACTAGCGGGAGGTTGGAATGAGCAGTTCTTC